The 15 T cell receptor beta chains presented below share a single source sample, sequenced in a study of cytomegalovirus exposure and HLA in healthy donors. PCR used 60 Vbeta primers and 13 Jbeta primers. Only in-frame clones appear in the TCRdb table, and some are missing; sequencing was by immunoSEQ multiplex PCR. The sample has 100,000 to 130,000 clones, 82% seen once. Sequencing was done on a sample of PBMCs. The source is a man under 40 in good health and CMV-seropositive.

The V and J genes are TRBV5-8 and TRBJ2-3; 7 bases are shared with TRBD1. The CDR3 runs to 13 residues. Germline V gene data show CDR1 as SGHTS and CDR2 as YDEGEE. Unmatched junction bases numbered 3, after V lost 4 bases and J lost 4 bases. DNA of the CDR3: TGTGCCAGCAGCGCCCAGGGGGCAGATACGCAGTATTTT. This sequence encodes CASSAQGADTQYF.

This clone was counted once. V and J are TRBV4-1 and TRBJ2-5, with 12 bases matching TRBD1. The J call is in doubt because the DNA end fits TRBJ2-7 better. This CDR3 region has 15 residues. From germline, CDR1 is MGHRA and CDR2 YSYEKL. The CDR3 is CASSQAGQGAIEQYF. Written as DNA, the CDR3 is TGCGCCAGCAGCCAAGCGGGACAGGGGGCGATCGAGCAGTACTTC.

The V and J genes are TRBV27 and TRBJ2-7, with 8 bases that match TRBD1. CDR3 length: 15 residues. The V and J ends lost 0 bases and 5 bases, in that order; junction bases with no gene match: 6. In germline, CDR1 is MNHEY, CDR2 SMNVEV (reference sequence). CDR3 loop: CASSLSRGPTHEQYF. CDR3 coding DNA: TGTGCCAGCAGTTTATCCAGGGGGCCGACGCACGAGCAGTACTTC.

This clone has just a few counts. The rearrangement links TRBV5-4 to TRBJ2-3, with 8 positions matching TRBD2. The V gene's germline CDR1 is SGHNT and CDR2 YYREEE (reference sequence). The CDR3 length is 16 residues. Trimming at V came to 5 bases and at J to 3 bases, leaving 11 bases not matched to a gene. Here the CDR3 reads CASRSTPGLGTDTQYF. CDR3 in DNA: TGTGCCAGCAGATCAACACCGGGACTAGGTACAGATACGCAGTATTTT.

The chain employs TRBV11-2 and TRBJ1-1, with TRBD1 identical over 11 bases. V gave up 2 bases and J gave up 5 bases; unmatched junction bases: 13. Germline CDR1 is SGHAT and CDR2 is FQNNGV. There are 18 residues in the CDR3. The CDR3 reads CASSLLLGQGAYRTEAFF. As DNA, the CDR3 is TGTGCCAGCAGCTTACTTCTCGGACAGGGGGCTTATAGGACTGAAGCTTTCTTT.

The rearrangement joins TRBV5-1 to TRBJ1-2; D uncertain. CDR3 length: 13 residues. The germline V and J ends were trimmed by 2 bases and 3 bases, with 8 bases remaining between them. Per the germline V gene, CDR1 is SGHRS and CDR2 is YFSETQ. The CDR3 DNA sequence: TGCGCCAGCAGCTTAGAAGCATACTATGGCTACACCTTC. Its protein product is CASSLEAYYGYTF.

This chain links TRBV5-1 with TRBJ2-5, with 10 positions matching TRBD1. The trim removed 7 bases at V and 4 bases at J, leaving 10 bases unmatched. This CDR3 contains 15 residues. From germline, CDR1 is SGHRS and CDR2 YFSETQ. The CDR3 DNA follows: TGCGCCAGCGCCGGGACAGGGGATTTAAGAGAGACCCAGTACTTC. Its protein product is CASAGTGDLRETQYF.

Notes on this clone: Germline and junction disagree at one end, which may indicate a read error. The genes are TRBV29-1 and TRBJ2-6, with 8 bases that match TRBD2. Germline V lookup: CDR1 SQVTM, CDR2 ANQGSEA. CDR3 length equals 13 residues. CDR3 nucleotide sequence: TGCAGCGTTGCGACGGGGGGGGCCAACGGCCTGACTTTC. Its translation: CSVATGGANGLTF.

Only a few counts were recorded for this clone. The genes are TRBV2 and TRBJ2-5; 10 nucleotides line up with TRBD1. The J call is doubtful: the DNA matches TRBJ2-7 better. The CDR3 spans 14 residues. Germline V gene lookup returns CDR1 SNHLY and CDR2 FYNNEI. In nucleotides, the CDR3 is TGTGCCAGCAACTCAGGGACAGGGGCTTACGAGCAGTACTTC. The encoded protein is CASNSGTGAYEQYF.

This sequence joins TRBV5-4 and TRBJ2-1; TRBD1 matches 7 bases. The CDR3 loop spans 16 amino acids. Trimming cost V 4 bases and J 2 bases; bases outside gene matches: 9. Germline V gene data show CDR1 as SGHNT and CDR2 as YYREEE (reference sequence). Written as DNA, the CDR3 is TGTGCCAGCAGCCCCACACTTACAGGGGCCTACAATGAGCAGTTCTTC. It encodes CASSPTLTGAYNEQFF.

Worth noting for this clone: An end of the junction does not agree with germline; a read error may underlie this. The genes are TRBV6-4 and TRBJ2-5; D is unclear. The V gene's germline CDR1 is MRHNA and CDR2 SNTAGT. The CDR3 is 15 residues long. CDR3 coding DNA: TGTGCCAGCAGAACACTCACTCCACCGCCAGAGGCCCAGTACTTC. This translates into CASRTLTPPPEAQYF.

The chain couples TRBV30 to TRBJ2-1; weak D call: TRBD2 (5 bases). The length of the CDR3 is 16 residues. V was clipped by 3 bases and J by 1 base, with 16 bases between them. Germline assignment: CDR1 GTSNPN and CDR2 SVGIG (reference sequence). CDR3: CAWSQYSRGSYNEQFF. CDR3 in DNA: TGTGCCTGGAGCCAATACAGCCGCGGGTCCTACAATGAGCAGTTCTTC.

This clone was picked up one time. This chain joins TRBV19 and TRBJ1-5; 7 nucleotides align to TRBD1. The CDR3 runs to 15 residues. V lost 4 bases and J lost 7; bases outside the gene matches: 10. CDR1 LNHDA and CDR2 SQIVND come from the germline V gene (reference sequence). CDR3 coding DNA: TGTGCCAGTAGTACCGACAGGGCCTTTCACCAGCCCCAGCATTTT. Translation gives CASSTDRAFHQPQHF.

CDR3 loop: CASSLGPESSYEQYF. In nucleotides, the CDR3 is TGTGCCAGCAGCTTAGGTCCGGAGAGCTCCTACGAGCAGTACTTC. The chain joins TRBV7-9 to TRBJ2-7; D not resolved. Germline loops: CDR1 SEHNR, CDR2 FQNEAQ (reference sequence). With 1 base removed from V and 0 bases from J, the gap between germline ends came to 10 bases. CDR3 size: 15 residues.

This clone has just a few counts. The genes are TRBV10-1 and TRBJ2-2, with D maybe TRBD2 (6 bases). The CDR3 has 19 residues. The V and J ends lost 0 bases and 0 bases respectively, with 17 bases between them. CDR1 and CDR2 (germline): WNHNN, SYGVQD (reference sequence). The CDR3 sequence is CASSESLTPGETNTGELFF. The DNA for the CDR3 is TGCGCCAGCAGTGAGTCTCTTACTCCGGGGGAAACGAACACCGGGGAGCTGTTTTTT.